These T cell receptor beta chains were read from a single sample in a study of blood T cell repertoires in COVID-19. Assay: immunoSEQ multiplex PCR; the TCRdb copy retains only in-frame clones and omits some. The data hold under 60,000 clones, with roughly 87% observed a single time. What was sequenced was peripheral blood. Source of these receptors: a woman of 80 years or more with acute or convalescent COVID-19. The CDR3 runs from the conserved cysteine through the conserved F or W. A D gene is named only where the DNA matches it firmly. The size of a clone is reported for some rows only, either as once, few or many, or as a class for expanded clones.

TRBD1 | . | TRBJ1-4 | TRBV10-3 | CASRQGSKEKLFF | TGTGCCAGCCGACAGGGATCGAAAGAAAAACTGTTTTTT
TRBD1 | . | TRBJ2-2 | TRBV2 | CASSVDRAAGELFF | TGTGCCAGCAGTGTGGACAGGGCCGCCGGGGAGCTGTTTTTT
TRBD1 | . | TRBJ1-1 | TRBV2 | CARGTGVNTEAFF | TGTGCCAGGGGGACAGGAGTGAACACTGAAGCTTTCTTT
. | . | TRBJ2-1 | TRBV6-1 | CASSDLGGIRGTYNEQFF | TGTGCCAGCAGTGATCTGGGGGGTATTCGGGGAACCTACAATGAGCAGTTCTTC
. | few | TRBJ1-1 | TRBV19 | CASSSRSQGVNTEAFF | TGTGCCAGTAGTTCGCGGTCACAGGGAGTGAACACTGAAGCTTTCTTT
TRBD1 | . | TRBJ1-1 | TRBV11-2 | CASSSTGGNTEAFF | TGTGCCAGCAGCTCGACAGGGGGTAACACTGAAGCTTTCTTT
. | . | TRBJ2-1 | TRBV4-1 | CASRGGVSSYNEQFF | TGCGCCAGCAGAGGGGGGGTCAGCTCCTACAATGAGCAGTTCTTC
TRBD2 | . | TRBJ2-2 | TRBV7-8 | CASSLAVGAGYTGELFF | TGTGCCAGCAGCTTAGCAGTGGGAGCGGGGTACACCGGGGAGCTGTTTTTT
. | . | TRBJ2-7 | TRBV11-2 | CASSLDTMYEQYF | TGTGCCAGCAGCTTAGATACAATGTACGAGCAGTACTTC
. | . | TRBJ2-6 | TRBV6-5 | CATESSGANVLTF | TGTGCCACCGAGAGCTCTGGGGCCAACGTCCTGACTTTC
TRBD1 | . | TRBJ1-1 | TRBV3-1/TRBV3-2 | CASSGDRATEAFF | TGTGCCAGCAGCGGTGACAGGGCCACTGAAGCTTTCTTT
TRBD2 | . | TRBJ2-7 | TRBV11-2 | CASSFTSGGYYEQYF | TGTGCCAGCAGCTTTACTAGCGGGGGATACTACGAGCAGTACTTC
TRBD1 | . | TRBJ1-6 | TRBV30 | CASGQGNSPLHF | TGTGCCTCCGGACAGGGTAATTCACCCCTCCACTTT
. | . | TRBJ2-7 | TRBV9 | CASSVGQGSDYEQYF | TGTGCCAGCAGCGTAGGTCAGGGATCAGACTACGAGCAGTACTTC
. | . | TRBJ2-7 | TRBV2 | CASSSGSLSYEQYF | TGTGCCAGCAGCTCCGGGAGCCTTTCCTACGAGCAGTACTTC
TRBD1 | few | TRBJ1-4 | TRBV10-3 | CAISPDRGGEKLFF | TGTGCCATCAGCCCCGACAGGGGCGGTGAAAAACTGTTTTTT